The clone carrying this T cell receptor (beta chain) has ten or more counts. The CDR3 has 14 residues. Trimming pared 2 bases from V and 4 bases from J, leaving 10 bases between. Germline V lookup: CDR1 SEHNR, CDR2 FQNEAQ (reference sequence). The data originate from a study of neurological immune-mediated disorders. TCRdb recomputed calls from the 5' RACE reads with MiXCR, one row per CDR3 protein. This sample has tens of thousands of distinct CDR3 sequences; approximately 14% occur once, and the top ten carry roughly 7.3%. This chain uses TRBV7-9 with TRBJ2-3; D gene unclear. The sample taken for sequencing was PBMCs. The receptor was isolated from a woman in her forties or fifties in good health. The CDR3 loop reads CASSLPGNPDTQYF. Written as DNA, the CDR3 is TGTGCCAGCAGCTTACCTGGGAATCCAGATACGCAGTATTTT.